Shown below are 3 T cell receptor beta chains from a single sample sequenced in a study of cytomegalovirus exposure and HLA in healthy donors. PCR primers comprised 60 Vbeta and 13 Jbeta primers. Repertoires were generated with immunoSEQ multiplex PCR, while TCRdb's copy carries only in-frame clones and drops some. The sample yields a few hundred thousand clones, under 80% seen once. The sample taken for sequencing was PBMCs. The receptors come from a female donor in good health and CMV-seronegative.

This clone showed up just a few times. This chain uses TRBV2 with TRBJ2-7, with 7 bases matching TRBD2. V dropped 3 bases and J dropped 0; count of bases not matched to a gene: 8. Germline V CDR1 and CDR2: SNHLY, FYNNEI. CDR3 length: 16 amino acids. CDR3 sequence (DNA): TGTGCCAGCAGTGATTTGGCGGGAGCCAACTCCTACGAGCAGTACTTC. As protein: CASSDLAGANSYEQYF.

J is TRBJ1-1 and V is TRBV5-4; D possibly corresponds to TRBD1 (5 bases). V was clipped by 2 bases and J by 0 bases, with 8 bases between them. CDR1 is SGHNT, CDR2 YYREEE, per germline (reference sequence). CDR3 size: 14 residues. Here the CDR3 DNA reads TGTGCCAGCAGCTTATCAGGGTTGAACACTGAAGCTTTCTTT. It is translated as CASSLSGLNTEAFF.

This sequence joins TRBV5-1 and TRBJ2-3, with TRBD1 identical over 9 bases. CDR1 and CDR2 (germline): SGHRS, YFSETQ. This CDR3 spans 14 amino acids. The trim removed 0 bases at V and 4 bases at J, leaving 0 bases unmatched. This CDR3 is CASSLGQGADTQYF. DNA of the CDR3: TGCGCCAGCAGCTTGGGACAGGGGGCAGATACGCAGTATTTT.